This is a list of T cell receptor beta chains from one sample in a study of CD8 T cells in ankylosing spondylitis. TCRdb re-analysed the 5' RACE reads in MiXCR, keeping a single row per CDR3 protein. The repertoire holds about 100,000 distinct CDR3 sequences, roughly 9.6% seen once, with approximately 5.5% in the top ten. The sample comprised blood, either unsorted or a sorted T cell fraction (not recorded which). The receptor set was obtained from a male donor with ankylosing spondylitis or in good health (not recorded which). Both conserved end residues are part of each CDR3. A D gene is named only where the DNA matches it firmly. Clone size appears in some rows only: once, few, many, or a class for an expanded clone.

.	16	TRBV4-1	TRBJ1-5	.	TGCGCCAGCAGTCGGGAGCCTAGGACAGCGGGTCAGCCCCAGCATTTT	CASSREPRTAGQPQHF
many	18	TRBV2	TRBJ2-5	TRBD2	TGTGCCAGCGCTGCAATGTCTAGCGGGGGATACGGTCAAGAGACCCAGTACTTC	CASAAMSSGGYGQETQYF
many	13	TRBV4-2	TRBJ2-1	.	TGTGCCAGCAGCCAAGAAGGGGGGAGTGAGCAGTTCTTC	CASSQEGGSEQFF
many	13	TRBV20-1	TRBJ1-2	.	TGCAGTGCTACCACAGGGAAAGACTATGGCTACACCTTC	CSATTGKDYGYTF
many	16	TRBV12-3/TRBV12-4	TRBJ2-7	TRBD1	TGTGCCAGCAGTTCTTTAACAGGGGGCAATCGTTACGAGCAGTACTTC	CASSSLTGGNRYEQYF
few	16	TRBV7-2	TRBJ2-1	TRBD2	TGTGCCAGCAGCTTAGGGATCGGACTAGCCGCCAATGAGCAGTTCTTC	CASSLGIGLAANEQFF
.	15	TRBV12-3/TRBV12-4	TRBJ1-5	.	TGTGCCAGCAGTTTGTATACGAATAGCAATCAGCCCCAGCATTTT	CASSLYTNSNQPQHF
many	14	TRBV7-6	TRBJ1-1	.	TGTGCCAGCAGCGCGACAGGTCTGAACACTGAAGCTTTCTTT	CASSATGLNTEAFF
few	13	TRBV18	TRBJ1-1	.	TGTGCCAGCTCGAGATCGGAGAACACTGAAGCTTTCTTT	CASSRSENTEAFF
many	18	TRBV5-6	TRBJ1-3	TRBD1	TGTGCCAGCAGCCCATTAAGAAGACAGGGGAGCTCTGGAAACACCATATATTTT	CASSPLRRQGSSGNTIYF
many	15	TRBV10-2	TRBJ2-5	TRBD1	TGCGCCAGCAGAGGGACAGGGGTCGATTTTCAGACCCAGTACTTC	CASRGTGVDFQTQYF
many	17	TRBV3-1	TRBJ2-7	TRBD2	TGTGCCAGCAGCCAAGATTTGCGCGGGGGGGTAAAGCACGAGCAGTACTTC	CASSQDLRGGVKHEQYF
.	16	TRBV7-9	TRBJ1-5	.	TGTGCCAGCAGCTTAGTAAGACCGGCAGGTAGCCAGCCCCAGCATTTT	CASSLVRPAGSQPQHF